Listed here are 7 T cell receptor beta chains from one sample, sequenced in a study of CD8 T cells in Susac syndrome. Random hexamers served to reverse transcribe about 0.5 to 1 ug RNA. TCRdb passed the immunoSEQ multiplex PCR reads through MiXCR, listing each CDR3 protein once. Of some 240,000 distinct CDR3 sequences in the sample, almost 97% are singletons; the top ten hold about 0.094%. Input material: CD4+ T cells from PBMCs. These receptor sequences come from a human donor with Susac syndrome.

V gene TRBV25-1 combines with J gene TRBJ2-7, with TRBD1 as a possible D gene (7 bases). The CDR3 is 14 amino acids. V dropped 5 bases and J dropped 0 bases, with 11 bases sitting between them. Germline loops: CDR1 MGHDK, CDR2 SYGVNS. Here the CDR3 DNA reads TGTGCCAGCAGTCCGCGGGACAGCTCCTACGAGCAGTACTTC. It translates to CASSPRDSSYEQYF.

The gene calls are TRBV15 and TRBJ1-4; D unclear. V shed 0 bases and J shed 0 bases, with 5 bases lying between them. Per the germline V gene, CDR1 is LNHNV and CDR2 is YYDKDF (reference sequence). The CDR3 sequence is 15 residues long. CDR3 DNA: TGTGCCACCAGCAGAGATCCCTCAACTAATGAAAAACTGTTTTTT. Amino acids: CATSRDPSTNEKLFF.

This sequence joins TRBV2 and TRBJ2-5; maybe TRBD1 (5 bases). The V gene's germline CDR1 is SNHLY and CDR2 FYNNEI. Trimming took off 7 bases at V and 7 bases at J, with 13 bases between the two ends. The CDR3 extends over 12 amino acids. The DNA for the CDR3 is TGTGCCAGCAACCCCCCTGGGGCGACCCAGTACTTC. This codes for CASNPPGATQYF.

This sequence joins TRBV28 and TRBJ1-3, with D unclear. V was clipped by 9 bases and J by 4 bases, with 16 bases between them. CDR1 and CDR2 (germline): MDHEN, SYDVKM. This CDR3 has 14 amino acids. CDR3 coding DNA: TGTGCCAGTCACCCCTATGAAGCAGGAAACACCATATATTTT. Its translation is CASHPYEAGNTIYF. Full variable domain (remainder filled in from reference TRBV28 and TRBJ1-3): DVKVTQSSRYLVKRTGEKVFLECVQDMDHENMFWYRQDPGLGLRLIYFSYDVKMKEKGDIPEGYSVSREKKERFSLILESASTNQTSMYLCASHPYEAGNTIYFGEGSWLTVV.

The chain uses TRBV4-2 and TRBJ2-7, with D perhaps matching TRBD1 (6 bases). The germline gives CDR1 LGHNA, CDR2 YNFKEQ. This CDR3 has 15 amino acids. V was pared by 4 bases and J by 5 bases, with 18 bases between. The CDR3 nucleotides are TGTGCCAGCAGCCTACAGGGCGGTGGGATCCACGAGCAGTACTTC. Translated, it gives CASSLQGGGIHEQYF.

The chain uses TRBV5-1 and TRBJ2-5, with D unclear. The germline V gene encodes CDR1 SGHRS and CDR2 YFSETQ. The V gene lost 5 bases and the J gene lost 3 bases, with 8 bases spanning the gap. The length of the CDR3 is 12 residues. The DNA for the CDR3 is TGCGCCAGCAGAGTTCAGGAAGAGACCCAGTACTTC. Its translation: CASRVQEETQYF.

V usage is TRBV7-9 and J usage is TRBJ2-3; possible D gene TRBD1, 5 bases. Germline V CDR1 and CDR2: SEHNR, FQNEAQ (reference sequence). Between the trimmed V and J ends, which lost 4 bases and 2 bases, there was a span of 13 bases. CDR3 length: 15 residues. CDR3 in DNA: TGTGCCAGCAGCTCCAGCCAAGGGGCCACAGATACGCAGTATTTT. Amino acid sequence: CASSSSQGATDTQYF.